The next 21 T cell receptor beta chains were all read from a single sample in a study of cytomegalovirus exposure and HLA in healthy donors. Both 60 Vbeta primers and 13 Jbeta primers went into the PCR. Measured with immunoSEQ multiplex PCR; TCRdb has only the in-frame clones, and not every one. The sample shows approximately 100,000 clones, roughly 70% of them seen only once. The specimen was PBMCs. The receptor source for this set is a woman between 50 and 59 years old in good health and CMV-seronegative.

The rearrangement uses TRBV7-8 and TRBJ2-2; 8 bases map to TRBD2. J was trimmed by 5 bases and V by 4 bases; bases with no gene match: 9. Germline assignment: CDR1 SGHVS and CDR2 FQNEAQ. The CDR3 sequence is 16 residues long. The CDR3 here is CASSSPGLGVTGELFF. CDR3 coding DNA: TGTGCCAGCAGCTCACCGGGACTAGGGGTGACCGGGGAGCTGTTTTTT.

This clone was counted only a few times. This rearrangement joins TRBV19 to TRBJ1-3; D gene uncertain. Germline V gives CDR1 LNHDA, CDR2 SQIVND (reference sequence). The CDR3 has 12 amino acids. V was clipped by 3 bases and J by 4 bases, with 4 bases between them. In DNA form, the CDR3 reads TGTGCCAGTAGTATCCCGGGAAACACCATATATTTT. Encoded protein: CASSIPGNTIYF.

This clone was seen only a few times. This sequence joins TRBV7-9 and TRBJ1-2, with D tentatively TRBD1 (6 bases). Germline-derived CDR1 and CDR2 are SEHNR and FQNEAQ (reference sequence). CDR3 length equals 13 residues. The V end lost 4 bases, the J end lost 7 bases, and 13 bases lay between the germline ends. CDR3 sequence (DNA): TGTGCCAGCAGCTACAGGGAAAGTGGTGGCTACACCTTC. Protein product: CASSYRESGGYTF.

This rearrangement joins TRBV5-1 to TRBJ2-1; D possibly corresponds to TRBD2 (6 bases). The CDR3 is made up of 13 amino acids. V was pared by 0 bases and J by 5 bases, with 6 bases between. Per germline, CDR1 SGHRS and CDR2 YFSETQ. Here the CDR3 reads CASSLGLDNEQFF. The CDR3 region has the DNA TGCGCCAGCAGCTTGGGACTAGACAATGAGCAGTTCTTC.

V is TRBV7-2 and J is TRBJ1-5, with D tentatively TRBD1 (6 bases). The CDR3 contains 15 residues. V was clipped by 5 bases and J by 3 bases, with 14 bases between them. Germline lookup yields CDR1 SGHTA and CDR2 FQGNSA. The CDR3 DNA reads TGTGCCAGCAGCCGTAGTCAGGGGCCCAATCAGCCCCAGCATTTT. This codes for CASSRSQGPNQPQHF.

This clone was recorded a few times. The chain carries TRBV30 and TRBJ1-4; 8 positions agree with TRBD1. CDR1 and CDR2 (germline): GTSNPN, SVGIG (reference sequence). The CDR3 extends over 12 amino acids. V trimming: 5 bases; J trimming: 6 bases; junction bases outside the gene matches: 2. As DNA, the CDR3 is TGTGCCTGGGGACAGGGCTATGAAAAACTGTTTTTT. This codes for CAWGQGYEKLFF.

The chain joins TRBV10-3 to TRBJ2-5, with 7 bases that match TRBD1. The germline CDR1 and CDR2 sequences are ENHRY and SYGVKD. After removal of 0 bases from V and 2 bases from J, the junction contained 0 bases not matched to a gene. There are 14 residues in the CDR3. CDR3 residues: CAISESGQQETQYF. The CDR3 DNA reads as TGTGCCATCAGTGAGTCGGGACAGCAAGAGACCCAGTACTTC.

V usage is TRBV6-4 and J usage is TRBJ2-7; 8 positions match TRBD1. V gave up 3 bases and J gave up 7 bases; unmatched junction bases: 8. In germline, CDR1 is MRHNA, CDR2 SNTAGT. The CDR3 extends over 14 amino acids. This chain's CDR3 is CASSERQGAGEQYF. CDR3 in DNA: TGTGCCAGCAGTGAACGGCAGGGGGCGGGTGAGCAGTACTTC.

CDR3 nucleotides: TGTGCCAGTGGTCCGTCGAGCTCCTACAATGAGCAGTTCTTC. This sequence encodes CASGPSSSYNEQFF. The chain recombines TRBV19 with TRBJ2-1, with D hard to call. Trimming took 8 bases from V and 0 from J, leaving 11 bases between them. CDR3 size: 14 residues. The germline V gene encodes CDR1 LNHDA and CDR2 SQIVND (reference sequence).

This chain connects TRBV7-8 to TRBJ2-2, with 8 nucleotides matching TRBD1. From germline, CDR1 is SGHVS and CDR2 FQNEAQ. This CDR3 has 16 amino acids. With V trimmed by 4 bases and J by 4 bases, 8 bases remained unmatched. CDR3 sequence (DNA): TGTGCCAGCAGCTCGACAGGGGATCGCGGCACCGGGGAGCTGTTTTTT. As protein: CASSSTGDRGTGELFF.

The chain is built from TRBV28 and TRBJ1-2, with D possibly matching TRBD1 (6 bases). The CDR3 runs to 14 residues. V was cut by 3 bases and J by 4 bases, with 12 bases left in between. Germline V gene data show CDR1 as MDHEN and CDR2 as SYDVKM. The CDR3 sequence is CASSFPQGGYGYTF. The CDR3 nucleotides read TGTGCCAGCAGTTTTCCGCAAGGGGGCTATGGCTACACCTTC.

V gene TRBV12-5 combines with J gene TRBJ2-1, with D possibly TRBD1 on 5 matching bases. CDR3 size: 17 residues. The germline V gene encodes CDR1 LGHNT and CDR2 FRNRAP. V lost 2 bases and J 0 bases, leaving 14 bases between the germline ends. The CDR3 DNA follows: TGTGCTAGTGGTTTGCCCAATTGGGGCACCTCCTACAATGAGCAGTTCTTC. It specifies CASGLPNWGTSYNEQFF.

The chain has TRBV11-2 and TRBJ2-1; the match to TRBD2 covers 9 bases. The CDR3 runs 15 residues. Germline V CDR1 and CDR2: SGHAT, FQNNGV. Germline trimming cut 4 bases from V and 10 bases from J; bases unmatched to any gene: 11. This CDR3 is CASSSWGGGANEQFF. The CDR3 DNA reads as TGTGCCAGCAGCTCCTGGGGCGGGGGGGCGAACGAGCAGTTCTTC.

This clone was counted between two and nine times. The CDR3 loop is CASSLGTSTDTQYF. The CDR3 nucleotides read TGTGCCAGCTCACTCGGGACTAGCACAGATACGCAGTATTTT. The J gene is TRBJ2-3, the V gene TRBV18, with D maybe TRBD2 (6 bases). Per the germline V gene, CDR1 is KGHSH and CDR2 is LQKENI. Trimming shortened V by 4 bases and J by 0 bases, and 8 bases separated the two germline ends. The CDR3 extends over 14 amino acids.

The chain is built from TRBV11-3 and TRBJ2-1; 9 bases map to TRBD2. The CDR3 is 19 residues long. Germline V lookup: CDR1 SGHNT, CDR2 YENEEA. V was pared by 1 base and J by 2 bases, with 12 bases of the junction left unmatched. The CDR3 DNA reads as TGTGCCAGCAGCTTAGGGGTCCTGAGCGGGGGGCTACCCTACAATGAGCAGTTCTTC. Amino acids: CASSLGVLSGGLPYNEQFF.

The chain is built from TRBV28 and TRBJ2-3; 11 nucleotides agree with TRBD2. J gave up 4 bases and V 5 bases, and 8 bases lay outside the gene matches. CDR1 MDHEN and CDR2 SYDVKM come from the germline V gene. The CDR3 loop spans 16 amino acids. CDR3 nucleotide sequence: TGTGCCAGCAGTCCACTAGCGGGAGCGGTTTCAGATACGCAGTATTTT. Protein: CASSPLAGAVSDTQYF.

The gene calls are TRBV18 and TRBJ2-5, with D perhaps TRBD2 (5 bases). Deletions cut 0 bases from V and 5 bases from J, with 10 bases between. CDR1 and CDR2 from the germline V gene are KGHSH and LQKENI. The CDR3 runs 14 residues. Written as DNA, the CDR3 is TGTGCCAGCTCACCACCGGCGCCGGGGGAGACCCAGTACTTC. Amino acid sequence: CASSPPAPGETQYF.

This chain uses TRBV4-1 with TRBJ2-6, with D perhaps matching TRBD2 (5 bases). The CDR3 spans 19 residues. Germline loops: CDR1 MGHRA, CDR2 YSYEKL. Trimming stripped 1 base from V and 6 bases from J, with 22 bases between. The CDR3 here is CASSQVAGSVLVAANVLTF. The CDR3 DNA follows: TGCGCCAGCAGCCAAGTGGCGGGTTCTGTCTTGGTTGCGGCCAACGTCCTGACTTTC.

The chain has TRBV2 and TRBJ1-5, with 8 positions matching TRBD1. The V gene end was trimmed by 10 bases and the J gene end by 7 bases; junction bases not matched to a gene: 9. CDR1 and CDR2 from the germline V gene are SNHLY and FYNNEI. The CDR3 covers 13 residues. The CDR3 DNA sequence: TGTGCCACTACTTCAGGGGGCTGGCAGCCCCAGCATTTT. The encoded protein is CATTSGGWQPQHF.

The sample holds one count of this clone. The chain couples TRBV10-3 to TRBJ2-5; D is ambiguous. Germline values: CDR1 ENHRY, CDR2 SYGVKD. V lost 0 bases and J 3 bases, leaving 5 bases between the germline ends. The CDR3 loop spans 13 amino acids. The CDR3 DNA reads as TGTGCCATCAGTGAGTCTGCAGAAGAGACCCAGTACTTC. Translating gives CAISESAEETQYF.

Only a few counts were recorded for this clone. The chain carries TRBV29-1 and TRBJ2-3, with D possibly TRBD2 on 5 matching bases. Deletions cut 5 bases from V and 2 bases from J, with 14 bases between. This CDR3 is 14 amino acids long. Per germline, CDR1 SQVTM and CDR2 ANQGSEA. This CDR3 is CSVLPSGLTDTQYF. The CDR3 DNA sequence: TGCAGCGTTTTGCCCAGCGGCCTCACAGATACGCAGTATTTT.